These 7 T cell receptor beta chains share one sample of origin, sequenced in a study of Graves' ophthalmopathy and Graves' hyperthyroidism. CDR3 regions of TCR beta were amplified from RNA transcripts. HTBI-primed first-round RT-PCR preceded second-round multiplex PCR. TCRdb processed the multiplex PCR reads anew with MiXCR; each CDR3 protein has one entry. There are about 740,000 distinct CDR3 sequences in the sample; about 44% occur only once, and about 40% lies in the top ten. Sample: peripheral blood. The receptor set was obtained from an adult man with Graves' ophthalmopathy.

This clonotype has a single count. V and J are TRBV20-1 and TRBJ1-2, with D tentatively TRBD1 (5 bases). Trimming cost V 2 bases and J 4 bases, with 17 bases left between them. The germline CDR1 and CDR2 sequences are DFQATT and SNEGSKA (reference sequence). CDR3 length: 15 amino acids. The CDR3 region is CSARISAGHIYGYTF. CDR3 coding DNA: TGCAGTGCTAGAATATCGGCAGGGCATATCTATGGCTACACCTTC.

The chain carries TRBV20-1 and TRBJ2-5; 12 positions match TRBD2. The ends lost 6 bases at V and 6 bases at J; junction bases unmatched: 5. This CDR3 region has 13 residues. CDR1 is DFQATT and CDR2 is SNEGSKA in the germline V gene (reference sequence). CDR3 loop: CSARTSGVKTQYF. The CDR3 DNA is TGCAGTGCCCGGACTAGCGGGGTAAAGACCCAGTACTTC.

In its sample, this clonotype was seen many times. The V and J genes are TRBV2 and TRBJ2-7; tentatively, D is TRBD2 (5 bases). This CDR3 has 15 residues. V dropped 6 bases and J dropped 3 bases, with 18 bases sitting between them. The germline gives CDR1 SNHLY, CDR2 FYNNEI. The CDR3 DNA reads as TGTGCCAGCAGATCCGGGTTGGCTGGGAGCTACGAGCAGTACTTC. It is translated as CASRSGLAGSYEQYF.

The table lists this clonotype with many counts. The chain has TRBV29-1 and TRBJ1-1; no firm D call. This CDR3 is 12 amino acids long. CDR1 SQVTM and CDR2 ANQGSEA come from the germline V gene. The V end lost 5 bases, the J end lost 5 bases, and 12 bases lay between the germline ends. The CDR3, as DNA: TGCAGCGTTACCGTCGGGCGGACTGAAGCTTTCTTT. This encodes CSVTVGRTEAFF.

This clonotype was counted a few times. The DNA for the CDR3 is TGTGCCAGCAGTTACACCGGGACAGGGGCAGGAAACACCATATATTTT. Amino acids: CASSYTGTGAGNTIYF. The chain combines TRBV6-5 with TRBJ1-3; 10 nucleotides match TRBD1. Germline V gene data show CDR1 as MNHEY and CDR2 as SVGAGI. The CDR3 extends over 16 amino acids. After removal of 2 bases from V and 4 bases from J, the junction contained 5 bases not matched to a gene.

Remarks on this clonotype: This sequence may be a read error, since a much larger clone differs from it by one base. The J gene is TRBJ1-4, the V gene TRBV20-1; 7 bases map to TRBD1. Germline CDR1 DFQATT, CDR2 SNEGSKA (reference sequence). This CDR3 is 15 amino acids long. CDR3 DNA sequence: TGCAGTGCTGGAGACTCCACAGGGGATATCGAAAAACTGTTTTTT. Amino acids: CSAGDSTGDIEKLFF.

This clonotype was detected a few times. The junction and the germline gene differ at one end; a read error may be behind it. V and J are TRBV10-3 and TRBJ1-2; 7 bases agree with TRBD1. This CDR3 comprises 14 residues. Per the germline V gene, CDR1 is ENHRY and CDR2 is SYGVKD. In DNA form, the CDR3 reads TGTGCCAGCAGTTACTCGAACAGGGGCTATGGCTACACCTTC. It specifies CASSYSNRGYGYTF.